This entry lists 9 T cell receptor beta chains sequenced from one sample in a study of identical twins. Using its own MiXCR run on the 5' RACE reads, TCRdb lists one record per CDR3 protein. Of 470,000 or so distinct CDR3 sequences listed, approximately 24% are singletons. These sequences were also reported in another study, on T cells expressing NK-cell markers.

The sample comprised CD4+ T cells sorted from blood. All receptors come from a woman in her late teens or twenties in good health.

The CDR3 protein is CASNRQGRETQYF. In nucleotides, the CDR3 is TGTGCCAGCAACCGACAGGGAAGAGAGACCCAGTACTTC. The chain carries TRBV2 and TRBJ2-5; 7 positions match TRBD1. This CDR3 is built from 13 residues. Unmatched junction bases numbered 6, after V lost 7 bases and J lost 4 bases. Germline values: CDR1 SNHLY, CDR2 FYNNEI.

The chain is built from TRBV6-1 and TRBJ2-5; the D is unclear. CDR3 length equals 14 residues. The V gene's germline CDR1 is MNHNS and CDR2 SASEGT. Between the trimmed V and J ends, which lost 7 bases and 7 bases, there was a span of 19 bases. The CDR3: CASTLGPESSTQYF. CDR3 DNA: TGTGCCAGCACCCTAGGCCCCGAATCATCGACCCAGTACTTC.

The chain employs TRBV5-5 and TRBJ2-3, with D possibly matching TRBD2 (6 bases). The germline gives CDR1 SGHKS, CDR2 YYEKEE (reference sequence). Deletions cut 2 bases from V and 4 bases from J, with 14 bases between. The length of the CDR3 is 15 residues. The CDR3 reads CASSLRLGTADTQYF. The CDR3 DNA follows: TGTGCCAGCAGCTTAAGACTAGGAACGGCAGATACGCAGTATTTT.

This clonotype was found a few times. CDR3 residues: CASSSLGANYGYTF. The CDR3 nucleotides are TGTGCCAGCAGTTCTCTAGGGGCCAACTATGGCTACACCTTC. V gene TRBV6-5 combines with J gene TRBJ1-2, with D possibly TRBD1 on 5 matching bases. V lost 4 bases to trimming and J lost 2 bases, with 11 bases between them. This CDR3 comprises 14 residues. Germline loops: CDR1 MNHEY, CDR2 SVGAGI.

This chain joins TRBV20-1 and TRBJ1-5; D is uncertain. Germline assignment: CDR1 DFQATT and CDR2 SNEGSKA (reference sequence). The CDR3 totals 16 residues. Trimming removed 2 bases from V and 7 bases from J, with 21 bases in between. As DNA, the CDR3 is TGCAGTGCTAGACACCAGGTCTCTTCGGGAAGACAGCCCCAGCATTTT. Translated, it gives CSARHQVSSGRQPQHF.

The chain employs TRBV20-1 and TRBJ1-1, with D possibly being TRBD1 (5 bases). Trimming shortened V by 7 bases and J by 4 bases, and 10 bases separated the two germline ends. The germline V gene encodes CDR1 DFQATT and CDR2 SNEGSKA (reference sequence). The CDR3 spans 11 residues. The DNA of the CDR3 is TGCAGTGTGCGGGGGAGCACTGAAGCTTTCTTT. This translates into CSVRGSTEAFF.

On this clonotype: A read error may account for a junction end that differs from germline. The V gene is TRBV3-1, the J gene TRBJ1-3, with unresolved D. This CDR3 is built from 13 residues. CDR1 and CDR2 (germline): LGHDT, YNNKEL (reference sequence). For the CDR3, the DNA is TGTGCCAGCAGCGCTGGTTCTGCAAACACCATATATTTT. Translated, it gives CASSAGSANTIYF.

The table lists this clonotype with a few counts. The rearrangement joins TRBV5-6 to TRBJ1-2; no definite D call. The germline V gene has CDR1 SGHDT and CDR2 YYEEEE. This CDR3 spans 15 amino acids. Trimming took 0 bases from V and 4 from J, leaving 13 bases between them. CDR3 in amino acids: CASSLGSGSSYGYTF. The DNA for the CDR3 is TGTGCCAGCAGCTTGGGGTCCGGGTCTAGCTATGGCTACACCTTC.

This rearrangement joins TRBV4-3 to TRBJ2-1, with 7 bases aligning to TRBD2. V lost 1 base and J lost 2; bases outside the gene matches: 8. CDR3 length equals 17 residues. Germline CDR1 LGHNA, CDR2 YSLEER. CDR3 amino acids: CASSQGVPLAAYNEQFF. For the CDR3, the DNA is TGCGCCAGCAGCCAAGGGGTCCCCCTAGCGGCCTACAATGAGCAGTTCTTC.